Shown below are 9 T cell receptor beta chains from a single sample sequenced in a study of CD8+ T cells in alopecia areata. A panel of CD4, CD8alpha, NKG2D, NKG2ACE and other markers served to sort pooled cutaneous lymph node cells. Following RNA extraction, reverse transcription yielded cDNA that acted as the sequencing template. Clones were read by immunoSEQ multiplex PCR, and TCRdb kept only the in-frame ones, dropping some. The sample yields 270,000 or so clones, without any singletons. The sequencing sample was made of CD4+ T cells sorted from a lymph node. All receptors derive from a C3H/HeJ mouse with alopecia areata. MHC haplotype of the strain: H2-k.

This clone has only a few counts. Germline and genes: mouse. Coverage ceases 4 residues before the CDR3 finishes, and the germline J gene fills in the end. The same CDR3 also results from other DNA sequences found in this sample. The chain combines TRBV13-3 with TRBJ2-7; 7 positions match TRBD2. Germline assignment: CDR1 NNHDY and CDR2 SYVADS. This CDR3 is 12 amino acids long. CDR3 DNA (partial): TGTGCCAGCAGTAGACTGGGTTAT. Protein sequence: CASSRLGY. The CDR3 in its entirety is CASSRLGYEQYF.

This clone was counted between two and nine times. Germline and genes: mouse. The read finishes 4 residues shy of the CDR3 end, and the germline J gene is used to complete it. This chain links TRBV31 with TRBJ2-3; 8 bases are a match to TRBD1. This CDR3 has 13 amino acids. Germline V gene sequence: CDR1 GKSSPN, CDR2 SITVG. Losses at the gene ends were 3 bases for V and 4 bases for J; bases not matched to a gene: 3. The sequenced part of the CDR3 DNA is TGTGCCTGGAGCCGACAGGGGCCAGAA. It encodes CAWSRQGPE. The CDR3 reads in full as CAWSRQGPETLYF.

This clone was detected only a few times. Germline and genes here are mouse. Read sequence stops 4 residues before the CDR3 end, and the germline J gene provides the missing end. The chain joins TRBV19 to TRBJ1-2, with D tentatively TRBD1 (5 bases). This CDR3 contains 14 residues. Per germline, CDR1 FNHDT and CDR2 SITEND (reference sequence). V was pared by 2 bases and J by 3 bases, with 11 bases between. CDR3 DNA (partial): TGTGCCAGCAGTATTGCCAGGGAGGACTCC. Translated, it gives CASSIAREDS. The whole CDR3 sequence is CASSIAREDSDYTF. Drawing the rest from reference TRBV19 and TRBJ1-2, the complete variable domain is GGIITQTPKFLIGQEGQKLTLKCQQNFNHDTMYWYRQDSGKGLRLIYYSITENDLQKGDLSEGYDASREKKSSFSLTVTSAQKNEMAVFLCASSIAREDSDYTFGSGTRLLVI.

This clone was seen more than once but under ten times. Gene names refer to mouse genes. The CDR3 end falls 4 residues outside the read, so it is completed with the germline J gene. This chain uses TRBV31 with TRBJ1-2; D is unresolved. Trimming removed 2 bases at V and 0 bases at J, with 7 bases between. Germline values: CDR1 GKSSPN, CDR2 SITVG. The CDR3 runs to 13 residues. Partial CDR3 DNA: TGTGCCTGGAGTTTCAGTGCAAACTCC. Its protein is CAWSFSANS. The whole CDR3 is CAWSFSANSDYTF.

A note on this clone: Mouse gene names and germline throughout. The CDR3 end lies 4 residues beyond the end of the read and is filled in from the germline J gene. This sample also contains other DNA sequences that code for the same CDR3. The V and J genes are TRBV13-1 and TRBJ2-3; a possible D gene is TRBD1 (6 bases). Germline CDR1 NSHNY, CDR2 SYGAGN. The CDR3 runs 14 residues. Trimming pared 2 bases from V and 3 bases from J, leaving 10 bases between. The part of the CDR3 DNA that was read is TGTGCCAGCAGTGAGGCAGGGGACGCAGAA. Amino acids: CASSEAGDAE. The whole CDR3 sequence reads CASSEAGDAETLYF.

This clone occurred a few times. The genes and germline here are from mouse. The sequence runs out 4 residues before the end of the CDR3; the remainder is reconstructed from the germline J gene. This chain joins TRBV2 and TRBJ2-5, with D tentatively TRBD1 (6 bases). Per germline, CDR1 LGHNA and CDR2 YSYQKL. The CDR3 length is 14 residues. V was pared by 0 bases and J by 3 bases, with 7 bases between. Incomplete CDR3 DNA: TGTGCCAGCAGCCAAGAGGGACAACAAGAC. Translating it yields CASSQEGQQD. The complete CDR3 reads CASSQEGQQDTQYF.

This clone came up a few times. A much larger clone differs from this one at a single base, so this may be a read error. The germline and genes are mouse ones. The read ends 4 residues before the CDR3 terminus; that terminus is restored from the germline J gene. The rearrangement links TRBV13-1 to TRBJ2-2; D may be TRBD1 (5 bases). Germline values: CDR1 NSHNY, CDR2 SYGAGN. This CDR3 is 13 amino acids long. Trimming cost V 5 bases and J 3 bases, with 8 bases left between them. The covered CDR3 bases are TGTGCCAGCAGGGACAAAGACACCGGG. Protein: CASRDKDTG. The full CDR3 sequence reads CASRDKDTGQLYF.

This clone turned up a few times. The gene symbols are mouse symbols. CDR3: CASSIDWGGRDTQYF. The sequenced CDR3 bases are TGTGCCAGCAGTATAGACTGGGGGGGTCGAGAC. The chain recombines TRBV19 with TRBJ2-5; 10 bases map to TRBD2. The read halts 4 residues ahead of the CDR3 end, with the missing end drawn from the germline J gene. Per germline, CDR1 FNHDT and CDR2 SITEND (reference sequence). CDR3 size: 15 residues. The full variable domain, in which reference TRBV19 and TRBJ2-5 provide the parts outside the CDR3, is GGIITQTPKFLIGQEGQKLTLKCQQNFNHDTMYWYRQDSGKGLRLIYYSITENDLQKGDLSEGYDASREKKSSFSLTVTSAQKNEMAVFLCASSIDWGGRDTQYFGPGTRLLVL.

This clone was seen a handful of times. Gene and germline names: mouse. The read gets to within 4 residues of the CDR3 end, and the germline J gene fills in the rest. The same CDR3 can be traced to other DNA sequences in this sample. The rearrangement joins TRBV1 to TRBJ1-1, with unresolved D. The CDR3 runs to 11 residues. Germline loops: CDR1 NSQYPW, CDR2 LRSPGD (reference sequence). The CDR3 spells CTCSARTEVFF. The sequenced part of the CDR3 DNA is TGCACCTGCAGTGCGAGGACA.